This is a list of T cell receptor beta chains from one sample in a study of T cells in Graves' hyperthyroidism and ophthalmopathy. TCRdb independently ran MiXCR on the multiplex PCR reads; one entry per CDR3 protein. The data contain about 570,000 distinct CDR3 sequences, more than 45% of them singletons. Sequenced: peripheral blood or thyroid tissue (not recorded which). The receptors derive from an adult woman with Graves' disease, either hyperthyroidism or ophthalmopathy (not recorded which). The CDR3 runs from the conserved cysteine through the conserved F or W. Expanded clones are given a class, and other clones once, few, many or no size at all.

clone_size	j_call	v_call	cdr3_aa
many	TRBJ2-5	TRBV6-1	CASGDGVIETQYF
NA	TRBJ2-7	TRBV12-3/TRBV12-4	CASNPPGEQYF
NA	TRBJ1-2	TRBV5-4	CASSLTQDGPYGYTF
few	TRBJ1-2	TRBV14	CASSQDRDYGYTF
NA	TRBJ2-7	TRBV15	CATSRAQGTYEQYF
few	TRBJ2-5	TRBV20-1	CSARENREKTQYF
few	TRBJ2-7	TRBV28	CASSTRGGNYEQYF
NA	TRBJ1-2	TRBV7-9	CASRARGGELYGYTF
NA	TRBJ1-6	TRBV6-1	CASTQRERSPLHF
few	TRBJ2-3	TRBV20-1	CSARPSGSGDTQYF
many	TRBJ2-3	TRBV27	CASSSLLATDTQYF